This TCR beta chain comes out of a study of T cell responses to AZD1222 COVID-19 vaccine. Study findings and constraints: Repertoires were obtained only post-peak T cell response. Baseline seropositivity characterized only a handful of AZD1222 recipients.

Worth noting for this clone: What it binds is unknown.

The CDR3 is made up of 12 amino acids. In germline, CDR1 is LGHDT, CDR2 YNNKEL (reference sequence). V lost 0 bases to trimming and J lost 14 bases, with 10 bases between them. The table came from immunoSEQ multiplex PCR; TCRdb's copy has only in-frame clones and leaves some out. The sample includes about 110,000 clones, 70% to 90% of them seen just once. This clonotype originated in an adult in good health. The sample consisted of peripheral blood, taken on day 0 of AZD1222 vaccination. The V and J genes are TRBV3-1 (or the pseudogene TRBV3-2) and TRBJ1-4; D not resolved. The CDR3 DNA reads TGTGCCAGCAGCCAAGAGCTGTCGGGGCTGTTTTTT. Translated, it gives CASSQELSGLFF.